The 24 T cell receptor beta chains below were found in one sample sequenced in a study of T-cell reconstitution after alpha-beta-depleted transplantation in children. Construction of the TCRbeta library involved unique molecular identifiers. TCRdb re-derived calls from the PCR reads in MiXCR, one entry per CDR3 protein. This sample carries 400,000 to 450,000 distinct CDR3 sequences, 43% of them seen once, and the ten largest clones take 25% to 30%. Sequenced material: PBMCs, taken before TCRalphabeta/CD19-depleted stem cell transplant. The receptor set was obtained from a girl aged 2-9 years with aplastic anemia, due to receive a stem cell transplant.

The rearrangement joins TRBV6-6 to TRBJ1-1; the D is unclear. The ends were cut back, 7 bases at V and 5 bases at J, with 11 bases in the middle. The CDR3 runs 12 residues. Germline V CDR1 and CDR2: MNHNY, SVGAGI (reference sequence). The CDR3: CASIGGGTEAFF. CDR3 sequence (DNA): TGTGCCAGCATCGGAGGAGGGACTGAAGCTTTCTTT.

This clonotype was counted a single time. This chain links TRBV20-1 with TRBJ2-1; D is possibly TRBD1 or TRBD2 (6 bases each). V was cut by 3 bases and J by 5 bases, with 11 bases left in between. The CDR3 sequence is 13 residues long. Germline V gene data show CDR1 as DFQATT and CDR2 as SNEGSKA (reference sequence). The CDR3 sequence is CSARGGANNEQFF. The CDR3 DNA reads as TGCAGTGCTAGGGGGGGCGCAAACAATGAGCAGTTCTTC.

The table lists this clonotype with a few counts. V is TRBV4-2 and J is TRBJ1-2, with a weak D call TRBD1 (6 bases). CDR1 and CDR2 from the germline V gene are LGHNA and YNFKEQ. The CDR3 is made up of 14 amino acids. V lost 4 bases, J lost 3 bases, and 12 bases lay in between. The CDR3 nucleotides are TGTGCCAGCAGCCCGACCGGGGGCGACTATGGCTACACCTTC. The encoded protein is CASSPTGGDYGYTF.

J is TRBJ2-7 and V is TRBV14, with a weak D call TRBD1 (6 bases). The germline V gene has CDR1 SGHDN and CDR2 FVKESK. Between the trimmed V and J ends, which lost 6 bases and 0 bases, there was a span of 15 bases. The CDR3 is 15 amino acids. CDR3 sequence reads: CASSIRDTLSYEQYF. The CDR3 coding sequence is TGTGCCAGCAGTATCCGGGACACCCTCTCCTACGAGCAGTACTTC.

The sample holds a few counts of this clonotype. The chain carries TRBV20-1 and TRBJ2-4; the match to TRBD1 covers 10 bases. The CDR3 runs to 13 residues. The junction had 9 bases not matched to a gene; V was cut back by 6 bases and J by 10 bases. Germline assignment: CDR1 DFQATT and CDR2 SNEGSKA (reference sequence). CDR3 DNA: TGCAGTGCCTCCCGCGGACAGGGGGATATTCAGTACTTC. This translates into CSASRGQGDIQYF.

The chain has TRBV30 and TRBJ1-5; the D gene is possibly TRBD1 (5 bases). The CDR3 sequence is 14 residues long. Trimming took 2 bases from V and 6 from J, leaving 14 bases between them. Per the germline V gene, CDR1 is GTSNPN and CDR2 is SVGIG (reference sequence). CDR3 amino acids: CAWSLGTRGQPQHF. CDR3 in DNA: TGTGCCTGGAGTTTGGGGACCCGGGGTCAGCCCCAGCATTTT.

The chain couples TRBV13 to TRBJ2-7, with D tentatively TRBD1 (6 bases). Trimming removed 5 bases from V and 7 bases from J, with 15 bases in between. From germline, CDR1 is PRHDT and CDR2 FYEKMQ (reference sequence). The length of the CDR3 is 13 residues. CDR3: CASSPQGLWEQYF. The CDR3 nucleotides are TGTGCCAGCAGCCCACAGGGCTTGTGGGAGCAGTACTTC. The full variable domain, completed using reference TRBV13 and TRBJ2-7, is AAGVIQSPRHLIKEKRETATLKCYPIPRHDTVYWYQQGPGQDPQFLISFYEKMQSDKGSIPDRFSAQQFSDYHSELNMSSLELGDSALYFCASSPQGLWEQYFGPGTRLTVT.

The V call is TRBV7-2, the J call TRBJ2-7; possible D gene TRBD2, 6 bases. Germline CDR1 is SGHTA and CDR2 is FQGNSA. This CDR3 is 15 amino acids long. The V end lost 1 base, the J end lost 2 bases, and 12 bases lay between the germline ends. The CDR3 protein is CASSLVGGFTYEQYF. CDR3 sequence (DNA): TGTGCCAGCAGCTTAGTCGGGGGTTTCACCTACGAGCAGTACTTC. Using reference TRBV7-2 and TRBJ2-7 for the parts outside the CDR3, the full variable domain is GAGVSQSPSNKVTEKGKDVELRCDPISGHTALYWYRQSLGQGLEFLIYFQGNSAPDKSGLPSDRFSAERTGGSVSTLTIQRTQQEDSAVYLCASSLVGGFTYEQYFGPGTRLTVT.

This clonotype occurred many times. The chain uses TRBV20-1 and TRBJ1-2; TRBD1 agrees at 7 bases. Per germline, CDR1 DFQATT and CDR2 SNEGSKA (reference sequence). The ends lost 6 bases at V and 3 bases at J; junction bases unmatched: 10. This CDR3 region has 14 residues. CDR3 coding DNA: TGCAGTGCAACGTCCAGGGGGGCCGACTATGGCTACACCTTC. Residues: CSATSRGADYGYTF.

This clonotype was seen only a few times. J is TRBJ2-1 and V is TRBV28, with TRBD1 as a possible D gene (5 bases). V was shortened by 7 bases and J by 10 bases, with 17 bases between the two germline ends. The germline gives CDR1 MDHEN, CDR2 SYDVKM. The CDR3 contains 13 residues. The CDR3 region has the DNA TGTGCCAGCATCAACCTGTCGACAGAAGAGCAGTTCTTC. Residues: CASINLSTEEQFF.

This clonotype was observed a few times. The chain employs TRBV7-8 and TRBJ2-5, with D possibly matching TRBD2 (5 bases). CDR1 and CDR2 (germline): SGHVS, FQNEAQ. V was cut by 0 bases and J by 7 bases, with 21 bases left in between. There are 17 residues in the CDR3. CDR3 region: CASSLAFGLATKGTQYF. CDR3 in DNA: TGTGCCAGCAGCTTAGCGTTCGGGCTAGCTACCAAGGGGACCCAGTACTTC.

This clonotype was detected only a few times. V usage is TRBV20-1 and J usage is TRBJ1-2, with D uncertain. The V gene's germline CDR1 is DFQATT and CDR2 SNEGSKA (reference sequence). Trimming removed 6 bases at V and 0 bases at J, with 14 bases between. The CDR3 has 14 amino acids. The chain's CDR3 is CSAITTIANYGYTF. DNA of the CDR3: TGCAGTGCCATAACCACAATAGCTAACTATGGCTACACCTTC.

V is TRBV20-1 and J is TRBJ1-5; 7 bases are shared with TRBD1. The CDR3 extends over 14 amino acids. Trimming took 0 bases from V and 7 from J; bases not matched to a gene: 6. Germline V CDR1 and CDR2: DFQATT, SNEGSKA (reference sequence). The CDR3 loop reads CSARDHRGGQPQHF. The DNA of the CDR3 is TGCAGTGCTAGAGATCACAGGGGTGGCCAGCCCCAGCATTTT.

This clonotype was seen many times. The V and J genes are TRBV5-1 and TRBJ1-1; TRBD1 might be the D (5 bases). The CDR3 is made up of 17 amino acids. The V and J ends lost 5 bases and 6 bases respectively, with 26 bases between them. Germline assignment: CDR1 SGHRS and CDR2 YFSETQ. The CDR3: CASSFAASGGTGAEAFF. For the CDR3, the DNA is TGCGCCAGCAGTTTCGCAGCCTCGGGGGGGACTGGCGCTGAAGCTTTCTTT.

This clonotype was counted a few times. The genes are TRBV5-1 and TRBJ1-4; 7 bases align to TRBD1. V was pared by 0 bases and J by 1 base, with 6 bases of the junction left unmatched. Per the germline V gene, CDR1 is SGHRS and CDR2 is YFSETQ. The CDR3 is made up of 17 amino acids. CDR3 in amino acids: CASSLAARGETNEKLFF. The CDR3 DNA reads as TGCGCCAGCAGCTTGGCAGCCAGGGGGGAAACTAATGAAAAACTGTTTTTT.

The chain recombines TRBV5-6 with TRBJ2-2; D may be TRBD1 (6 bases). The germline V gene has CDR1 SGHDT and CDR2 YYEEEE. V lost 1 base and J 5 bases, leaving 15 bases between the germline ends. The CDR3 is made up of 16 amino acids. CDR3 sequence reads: CASSLWQGIPTGELFF. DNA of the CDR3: TGTGCCAGCAGCTTGTGGCAGGGGATCCCTACCGGGGAGCTGTTTTTT.

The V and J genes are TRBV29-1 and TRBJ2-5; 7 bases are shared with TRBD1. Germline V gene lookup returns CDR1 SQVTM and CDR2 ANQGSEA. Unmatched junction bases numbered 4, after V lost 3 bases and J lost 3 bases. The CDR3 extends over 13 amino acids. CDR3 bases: TGCAGCGTTGATTCCGGGACAGAAGAGACCCAGTACTTC. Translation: CSVDSGTEETQYF.

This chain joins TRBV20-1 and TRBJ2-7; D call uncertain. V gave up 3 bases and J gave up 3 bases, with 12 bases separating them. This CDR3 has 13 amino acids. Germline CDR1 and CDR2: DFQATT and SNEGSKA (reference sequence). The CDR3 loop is CSASLRALYEQYF. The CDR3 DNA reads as TGCAGTGCTAGTCTACGGGCGCTCTACGAGCAGTACTTC.

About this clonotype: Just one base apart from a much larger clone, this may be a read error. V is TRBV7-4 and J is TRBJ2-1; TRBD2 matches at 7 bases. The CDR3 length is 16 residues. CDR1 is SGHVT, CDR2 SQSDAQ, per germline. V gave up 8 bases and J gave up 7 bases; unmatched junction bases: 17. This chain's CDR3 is CASCQALGGRRNEQFF. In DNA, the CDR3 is TGTGCCAGCTGCCAAGCTCTGGGCGGGAGAAGAAATGAGCAGTTCTTC.

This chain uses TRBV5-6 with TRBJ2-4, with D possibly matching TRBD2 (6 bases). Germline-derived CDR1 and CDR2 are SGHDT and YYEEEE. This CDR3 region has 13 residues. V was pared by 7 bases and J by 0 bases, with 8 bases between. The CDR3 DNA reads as TGTGCCAGCGCCGGGGGAGCCAAAAACATTCAGTACTTC. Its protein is CASAGGAKNIQYF.

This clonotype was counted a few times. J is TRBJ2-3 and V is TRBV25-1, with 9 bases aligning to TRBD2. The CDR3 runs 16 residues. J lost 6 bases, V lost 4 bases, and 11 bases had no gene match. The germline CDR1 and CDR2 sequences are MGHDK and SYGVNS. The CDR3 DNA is TGTGCCAGCAGTGTTCCTAGCGGGGCCGGAGTGGATACGCAGTATTTT. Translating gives CASSVPSGAGVDTQYF.

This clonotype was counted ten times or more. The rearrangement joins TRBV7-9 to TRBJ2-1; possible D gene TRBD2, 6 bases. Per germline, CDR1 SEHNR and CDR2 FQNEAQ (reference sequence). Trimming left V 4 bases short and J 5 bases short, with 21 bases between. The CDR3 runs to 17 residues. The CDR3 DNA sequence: TGTGCCAGCAGCTCAAACTTCGGAGGGAGGCCGAACAATGAGCAGTTCTTC. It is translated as CASSSNFGGRPNNEQFF. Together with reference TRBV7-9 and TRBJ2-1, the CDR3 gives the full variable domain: DTGVSQNPRHKITKRGQNVTFRCDPISEHNRLYWYRQTLGQGPEFLTYFQNEAQLEKSRLLSDRFSAERPKGSFSTLEIQRTEQGDSAMYLCASSSNFGGRPNNEQFFGPGTRLTVL.

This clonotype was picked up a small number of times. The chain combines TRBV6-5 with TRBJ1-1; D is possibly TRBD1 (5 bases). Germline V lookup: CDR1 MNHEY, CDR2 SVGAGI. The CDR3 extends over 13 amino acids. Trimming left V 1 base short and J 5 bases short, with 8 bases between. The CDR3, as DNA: TGTGCCAGCAGTTACTATGAGGGGACTGAAGCTTTCTTT. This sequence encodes CASSYYEGTEAFF.

The CDR3 nucleotides are TGCGCCAGCAGCTTGGGACTAATAACAGATACGCAGTATTTT. It is translated as CASSLGLITDTQYF. The rearrangement uses TRBV5-1 and TRBJ2-3, with D possibly TRBD2 on 5 matching bases. The CDR3 runs 14 residues. Germline CDR1 SGHRS, CDR2 YFSETQ. Trimming removed 0 bases at V and 3 bases at J, with 8 bases between.